The rows below give T cell receptor beta chains drawn from one sample of a study of blood T cell repertoires in COVID-19. Repertoires were generated with immunoSEQ multiplex PCR, while TCRdb's copy carries only in-frame clones and drops some. Of 300,000 or so clones in the sample, approximately 90% are singletons; the top ten hold about 4%. The sequencing input was peripheral blood. The receptors originated from a woman in her forties with acute or convalescent COVID-19. The CDR3 runs from the conserved cysteine through the conserved F or W. A D gene is named only where the DNA matches it firmly. Clone size is not always given. Where it is, it says once, few, many or a class for expanded clones.

clone_size,v_call,j_call,d_call,cdr3_nt,cdr3_aa
.,TRBV10-1,TRBJ1-1,.,TGCGCCAGCAGGGACAGTAGAACCACTGAAGCTTTCTTT,CASRDSRTTEAFF
once,TRBV6-5,TRBJ1-2,.,TGTGCCAGCGAGGCAGATTACTATGGCTACACCTTC,CASEADYYGYTF
once,TRBV4-1,TRBJ1-1,.,TGCGCCAGCAGCCAGCCTTGGGGCGGCACTGAAGCTTTCTTT,CASSQPWGGTEAFF
.,TRBV2,TRBJ1-2,TRBD1,TGTGCCAGCAGTGATACCAGGGGGCATGGTGGCTACACCTTC,CASSDTRGHGGYTF
few,TRBV2,TRBJ1-1,.,TGTGCCAGCAGTGAAGACAGGGAAGCTTTCTTT,CASSEDREAFF
.,TRBV18,TRBJ1-5,.,TGTGCCAGCTCACCAGAGGGTAGCAATCAGCCCCAGCATTTT,CASSPEGSNQPQHF
many,TRBV6-5,TRBJ1-3,TRBD1,TGTGCCAGCACTGTGACAGGGGACTCTGGAAACACCATATATTTT,CASTVTGDSGNTIYF
.,TRBV6-4,TRBJ1-1,TRBD1,TGTGCCAGCAGGGCCGGGGCAGGGGGCGAGGAAGCTTTCTTT,CASRAGAGGEEAFF
.,TRBV6-6,TRBJ2-3,.,TGTGCCAGCAGCACAACAAGGACTAGCACAGATACGCAGTATTTT,CASSTTRTSTDTQYF
.,TRBV5-4,TRBJ2-1,TRBD2,TGTGCCAGCAGCTTAGGCGGGGGAGACGAGCAGTTCTTC,CASSLGGGDEQFF
.,TRBV7-2,TRBJ2-1,.,TGTGCCAGCAGCTTAGACGCGGCGGCCAATGAGCAGTTCTTC,CASSLDAAANEQFF
.,TRBV9,TRBJ1-2,.,TGTGCCAGCAGCGTAGCTGCGCGGGTTAACTATGGCTACACCTTC,CASSVAARVNYGYTF
.,TRBV5-5,TRBJ2-5,.,TGTGCCAGCAGCGCCATTCCGAGCGGCCAAGAGACCCAGTACTTC,CASSAIPSGQETQYF
few,TRBV7-2,TRBJ1-2,.,TGTGCCAGCAGCTTAAGACTCTATGGCTACACCTTC,CASSLRLYGYTF
.,TRBV7-9,TRBJ1-5,.,TGTGCCAGCAGCTTAGCAGACTTTAATCAGCCCCAGCATTTT,CASSLADFNQPQHF
.,TRBV5-1,TRBJ2-3,TRBD2,TGCGCCAGCAGCTTGGCCGTGGCGAGCGGGGGACCAGATACGCAGTATTTT,CASSLAVASGGPDTQYF
once,TRBV4-1,TRBJ1-2,.,TGCGCCAGCAGTCCTCAGGGGTTTAACTATGGCTACACCTTC,CASSPQGFNYGYTF
.,TRBV9,TRBJ1-1,TRBD1,TGTGCCAGCAGCGTGGAACCCGACAGGGTAGGAACTGAAGCTTTCTTT,CASSVEPDRVGTEAFF
.,TRBV18,TRBJ2-5,TRBD1,TGTGCCAGCTCAGCGACAGGGGGAGAGACCCAGTACTTC,CASSATGGETQYF
.,TRBV12-3/TRBV12-4,TRBJ1-2,.,TGTGCCAGCAGTTTAGTAGCTAACTATGGCTACACCTTC,CASSLVANYGYTF
.,TRBV6-1,TRBJ1-5,.,TGTGCCAGCAGTGAACGGGTGTTTCAGCCCCAGCATTTT,CASSERVFQPQHF
.,TRBV12-3/TRBV12-4,TRBJ1-2,TRBD1,TGTGCCAGCAGTTTAGGACAGGGCTATGGCTACACCTTC,CASSLGQGYGYTF
.,TRBV24-1,TRBJ1-5,.,TGTGCCACCAGCTATCAGGGTAACCAGCATTTT,CATSYQGNQHF
.,TRBV25-1,TRBJ2-1,.,TGTGCCAGCAGTGCTTCCACAGGGTACTACAATGAGCAGTTCTTC,CASSASTGYYNEQFF
.,TRBV5-1,TRBJ1-2,TRBD1,TGCGCCAGCAGCTTGGAAGGGACAGGCGGTGGCTACACCTTC,CASSLEGTGGGYTF
.,TRBV25-1,TRBJ1-2,.,TGTGCCAGCAGTGTGTCAGGTCCGGGTGACAGCGGCTACACCTTC,CASSVSGPGDSGYTF
.,TRBV7-9,TRBJ1-1,TRBD1,TGTGCCAGCAGCTTCTTCCAGGGGGATGCTGAAGCTTTCTTT,CASSFFQGDAEAFF
.,TRBV5-3,TRBJ2-2,.,TGTGCCAGAAGAAAATCCGTACCGGCCGGGGAGCTGTTTTTT,CARRKSVPAGELFF
.,TRBV19,TRBJ2-1,TRBD2,TGTGCCAGTATCCCCGGCGGGGGAACCTACAATGAGCAGTTCTTC,CASIPGGGTYNEQFF
.,TRBV7-9,TRBJ1-2,.,TGTGCCAGCAGCTTACAGACAGACTATGGCTACACCTTC,CASSLQTDYGYTF
.,TRBV3-1/TRBV3-2,TRBJ2-5,.,TGTGCCAGCAGTCGACTTGACGAGACCCAGTACTTC,CASSRLDETQYF
.,TRBV18,TRBJ1-2,.,TGTGCCAGCTCACCTGAAAGCGGGGTTCGGCGGGGCTACACCTTC,CASSPESGVRRGYTF
once,TRBV5-1,TRBJ2-3,TRBD2,TGCGCCAGCAGCTTGGGAGGCTCTAGCGGGTTGGTGGTCCCTAGCACAGATACGCAGTATTTT,CASSLGGSSGLVVPSTDTQYF
.,TRBV5-6,TRBJ2-3,TRBD1,TGTGCCAGCAGCTTGGGACAGGGGGCACATACGCAGTATTTT,CASSLGQGAHTQYF
.,TRBV28,TRBJ2-1,.,TGTGCCAGCAGTTTAGGGGGGATCGCCTACAATGAGCAGTTCTTC,CASSLGGIAYNEQFF
.,TRBV6-2/TRBV6-3,TRBJ1-2,.,TGTGCCAGCAGTTACGGGGACCAGGGGAGCTATGGCTACACCTTC,CASSYGDQGSYGYTF
.,TRBV6-6,TRBJ1-2,.,TGTGCCAGCAGTTACGAAGGGGGAAGCTATGGCTACACCTTC,CASSYEGGSYGYTF
.,TRBV19,TRBJ1-5,.,TGTGCCAGTAGTACTTGGACAGGCAATCAGCCCCAGCATTTT,CASSTWTGNQPQHF
.,TRBV3-1/TRBV3-2,TRBJ1-6,TRBD1,TGTGCCAGCAGCCAGAGGGGACAGGGCCGTAATTCACCCCTCCACTTT,CASSQRGQGRNSPLHF
.,TRBV20-1,TRBJ1-2,.,TGCAGTGCTAGTATACAGGGCGACTATGGCTACACCTTC,CSASIQGDYGYTF
.,TRBV20-1,TRBJ1-4,.,TGCAGTGCTAGTGACAGGAAGAATGAAAAACTGTTTTTT,CSASDRKNEKLFF
.,TRBV5-1,TRBJ2-1,TRBD2,TGCGCCAGCAGCTGGACTAGCGGGGGCTACAATGAGCAGTTCTTC,CASSWTSGGYNEQFF
.,TRBV4-1,TRBJ2-3,.,TGCGCCAGCAGCCAAGCCTCGTCCCATACGCAGTATTTT,CASSQASSHTQYF
.,TRBV12-3/TRBV12-4,TRBJ1-1,.,TGTGCCAGCAGTTTAACCAGGCTCACTGAAGCTTTCTTT,CASSLTRLTEAFF
.,TRBV7-2,TRBJ2-1,.,TGTGCCAGCAGCCCTCAGATCCTTACACGCGAGCAGTTCTTC,CASSPQILTREQFF
.,TRBV2,TRBJ1-6,.,TGTGCCAGTAGAAAGGACAGCAATTCACCCCTCCACTTT,CASRKDSNSPLHF
.,TRBV5-1,TRBJ2-3,TRBD2,TGCGCCAGCAGCTTGTTCAGCGGGGACACAGATACGCAGTATTTT,CASSLFSGDTDTQYF
.,TRBV25-1,TRBJ1-2,.,TGTGCCAGCAGTGATGTTCGGCAGGCAACTGGCTACACCTTC,CASSDVRQATGYTF
.,TRBV6-6,TRBJ1-5,TRBD1,TGTGCCAGCAGACCTACGACAGGGTTTAGCAATCAGCCCCAGCATTTT,CASRPTTGFSNQPQHF
.,TRBV5-4,TRBJ1-1,TRBD1,TGTGCCAGCAGCTTGAGGGGGCCGAACACTGAAGCTTTCTTT,CASSLRGPNTEAFF
once,TRBV5-1,TRBJ2-6,TRBD1,TGCGCCAGCAGCTTACAGGGGGCCATTTCTGGGGCCAACGTCCTGACTTTC,CASSLQGAISGANVLTF
.,TRBV6-5,TRBJ1-1,.,TGTGCCAGCAGTTACAGGGGTGCCACTGAAGCTTTCTTT,CASSYRGATEAFF
once,TRBV5-1,TRBJ1-1,.,TGCGCCAGCAGGGATTACCCCACAGAGAACACTGAAGCTTTCTTT,CASRDYPTENTEAFF
.,TRBV7-9,TRBJ1-2,.,TGTGCCAGCAGCTTAGGAGAGGGCGCAGAGGGCTACACCTTC,CASSLGEGAEGYTF
.,TRBV15,TRBJ2-6,TRBD1,TGTGCCACCAGCAGAGGACTGGGGGGACAGGTCTCTGGGGCCAACGTCCTGACTTTC,CATSRGLGGQVSGANVLTF
.,TRBV5-1,TRBJ1-3,.,TGCGCCAGCAGCTTGATAGCAGCGAGCTCTGGAAACACCATATATTTT,CASSLIAASSGNTIYF
.,TRBV9,TRBJ1-2,.,TGTGCCAGCAGCGCCTCAGGGAACGCCAGATATGGCTACACCTTC,CASSASGNARYGYTF
.,TRBV27,TRBJ1-2,.,TGTGCCAGCAGAGCAGGGGCTCTCGGCTACACCTTC,CASRAGALGYTF
.,TRBV11-2,TRBJ2-4,.,TGTGCCAGCAGCTCCACTAAGACAGATCACAAAAACATTCAGTACTTC,CASSSTKTDHKNIQYF